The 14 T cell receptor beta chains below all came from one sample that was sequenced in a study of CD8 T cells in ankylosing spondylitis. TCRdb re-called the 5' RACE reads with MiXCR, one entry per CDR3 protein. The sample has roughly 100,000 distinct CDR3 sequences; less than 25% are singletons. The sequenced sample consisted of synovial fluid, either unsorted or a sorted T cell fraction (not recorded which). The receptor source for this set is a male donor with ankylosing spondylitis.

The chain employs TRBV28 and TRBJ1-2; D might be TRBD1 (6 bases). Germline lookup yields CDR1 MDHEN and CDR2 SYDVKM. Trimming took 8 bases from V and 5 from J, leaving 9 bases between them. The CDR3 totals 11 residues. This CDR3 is CASLTGYGYTF. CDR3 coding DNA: TGTGCCAGCCTGACAGGTTATGGCTACACCTTC.

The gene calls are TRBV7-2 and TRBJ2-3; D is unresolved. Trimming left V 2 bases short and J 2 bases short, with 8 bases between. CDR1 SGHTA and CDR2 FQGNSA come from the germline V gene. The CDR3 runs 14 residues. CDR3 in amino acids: CASSLQVDTDTQYF. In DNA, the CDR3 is TGTGCCAGCAGCTTACAGGTTGACACAGATACGCAGTATTTT.

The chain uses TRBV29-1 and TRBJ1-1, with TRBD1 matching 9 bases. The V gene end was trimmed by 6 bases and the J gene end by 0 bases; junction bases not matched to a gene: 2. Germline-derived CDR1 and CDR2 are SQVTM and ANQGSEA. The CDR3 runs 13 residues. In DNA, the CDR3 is TGCAGCGTGAGGACAGGGGTGAACACTGAAGCTTTCTTT. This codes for CSVRTGVNTEAFF.

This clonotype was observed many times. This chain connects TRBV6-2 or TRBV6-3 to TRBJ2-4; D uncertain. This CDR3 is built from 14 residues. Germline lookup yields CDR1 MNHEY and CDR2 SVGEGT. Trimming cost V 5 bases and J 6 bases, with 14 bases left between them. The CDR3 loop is CASSTGPQTNIQYF. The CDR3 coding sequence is TGTGCCAGCAGTACCGGGCCTCAAACAAACATTCAGTACTTC.

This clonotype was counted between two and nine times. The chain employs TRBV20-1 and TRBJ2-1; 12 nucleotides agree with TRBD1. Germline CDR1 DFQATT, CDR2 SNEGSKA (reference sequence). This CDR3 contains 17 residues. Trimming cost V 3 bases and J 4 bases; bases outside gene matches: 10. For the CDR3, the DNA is TGCAGTGCTAGTGGGGACAGGGGGCTCGGGCGGTACAATGAGCAGTTCTTC. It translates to CSASGDRGLGRYNEQFF.

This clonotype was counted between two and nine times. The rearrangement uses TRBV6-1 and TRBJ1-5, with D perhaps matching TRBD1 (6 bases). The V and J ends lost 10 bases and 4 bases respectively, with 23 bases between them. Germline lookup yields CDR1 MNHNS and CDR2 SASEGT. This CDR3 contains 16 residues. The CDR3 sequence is CATFYVGDTLNQPQHF. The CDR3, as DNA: TGTGCCACCTTCTACGTGGGGGACACCTTAAATCAGCCCCAGCATTTT.

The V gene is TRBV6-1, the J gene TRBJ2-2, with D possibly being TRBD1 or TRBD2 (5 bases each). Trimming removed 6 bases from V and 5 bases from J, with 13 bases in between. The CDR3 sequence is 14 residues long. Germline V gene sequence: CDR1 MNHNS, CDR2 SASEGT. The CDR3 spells CASSRDRITGELFF. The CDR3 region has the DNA TGTGCCAGCAGCCGGGACCGAATTACCGGGGAGCTGTTTTTT.

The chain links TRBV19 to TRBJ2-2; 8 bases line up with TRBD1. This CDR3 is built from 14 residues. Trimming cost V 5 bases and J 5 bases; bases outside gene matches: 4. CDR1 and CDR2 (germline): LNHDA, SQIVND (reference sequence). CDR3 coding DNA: TGTGCCAGTAGTCTACAGGGGGTAACCGGGGAGCTGTTTTTT. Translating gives CASSLQGVTGELFF.

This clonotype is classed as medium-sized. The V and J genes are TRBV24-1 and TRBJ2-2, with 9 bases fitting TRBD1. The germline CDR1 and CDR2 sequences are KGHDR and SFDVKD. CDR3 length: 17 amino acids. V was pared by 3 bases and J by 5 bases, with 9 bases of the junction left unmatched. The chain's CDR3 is CATSDAGTGTVTGELFF. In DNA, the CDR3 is TGTGCCACCAGTGATGCCGGGACAGGGACGGTTACCGGGGAGCTGTTTTTT.

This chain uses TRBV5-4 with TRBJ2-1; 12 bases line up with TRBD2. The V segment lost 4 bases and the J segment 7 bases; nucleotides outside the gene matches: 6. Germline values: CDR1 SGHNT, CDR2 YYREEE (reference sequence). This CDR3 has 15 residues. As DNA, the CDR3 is TGTGCCAGCAGCACTAGGACTAGCGGGGTTAATGAGCAGTTCTTC. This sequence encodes CASSTRTSGVNEQFF. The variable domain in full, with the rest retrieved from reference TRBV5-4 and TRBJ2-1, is ETGVTQSPTHLIKTRGQQVTLRCSSQSGHNTVSWYQQALGQGPQFIFQYYREEENGRGNFPPRFSGLQFPNYSSELNVNALELDDSALYLCASSTRTSGVNEQFFGPGTRLTVL.

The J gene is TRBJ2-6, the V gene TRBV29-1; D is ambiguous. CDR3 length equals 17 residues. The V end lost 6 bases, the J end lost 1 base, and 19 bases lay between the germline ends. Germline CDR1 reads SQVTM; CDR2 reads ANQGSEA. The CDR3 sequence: CSVLTRSTLSGANVLTF. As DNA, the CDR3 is TGCAGCGTACTAACCAGAAGTACCCTATCTGGGGCCAACGTCCTGACTTTC. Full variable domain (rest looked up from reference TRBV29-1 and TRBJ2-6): SAVISQKPSRDICQRGTSLTIQCQVDSQVTMMFWYRQQPGQSLTLIATANQGSEATYESGFVIDKFPISRPNLTFSTLTVSNMSPEDSSIYLCSVLTRSTLSGANVLTFGAGSRLTVL.

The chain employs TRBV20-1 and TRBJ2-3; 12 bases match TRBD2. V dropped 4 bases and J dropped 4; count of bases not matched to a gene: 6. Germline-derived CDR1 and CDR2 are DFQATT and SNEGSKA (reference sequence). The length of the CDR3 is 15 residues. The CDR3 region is CSATSGRAESDTQYF. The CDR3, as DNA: TGCAGTGCTACTAGCGGGAGGGCCGAATCAGATACGCAGTATTTT.

This CDR3 is CASSYWEGQGTEAFF. The CDR3 DNA reads TGTGCCAGCAGCTACTGGGAGGGACAGGGGACTGAAGCTTTCTTT. The chain joins TRBV28 to TRBJ1-1; 10 bases agree with TRBD1. V trimming: 6 bases; J trimming: 5 bases; junction bases outside the gene matches: 9. The CDR3 length is 15 residues. Looked up from germline, CDR1 is MDHEN and CDR2 is SYDVKM.

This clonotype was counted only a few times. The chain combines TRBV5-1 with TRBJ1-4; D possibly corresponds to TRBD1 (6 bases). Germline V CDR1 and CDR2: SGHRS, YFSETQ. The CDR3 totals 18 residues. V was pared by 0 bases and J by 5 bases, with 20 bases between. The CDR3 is CASSLAGGQLGINEKLFF. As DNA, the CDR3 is TGCGCCAGCAGCTTGGCCGGGGGGCAGCTGGGGATAAATGAAAAACTGTTTTTT.